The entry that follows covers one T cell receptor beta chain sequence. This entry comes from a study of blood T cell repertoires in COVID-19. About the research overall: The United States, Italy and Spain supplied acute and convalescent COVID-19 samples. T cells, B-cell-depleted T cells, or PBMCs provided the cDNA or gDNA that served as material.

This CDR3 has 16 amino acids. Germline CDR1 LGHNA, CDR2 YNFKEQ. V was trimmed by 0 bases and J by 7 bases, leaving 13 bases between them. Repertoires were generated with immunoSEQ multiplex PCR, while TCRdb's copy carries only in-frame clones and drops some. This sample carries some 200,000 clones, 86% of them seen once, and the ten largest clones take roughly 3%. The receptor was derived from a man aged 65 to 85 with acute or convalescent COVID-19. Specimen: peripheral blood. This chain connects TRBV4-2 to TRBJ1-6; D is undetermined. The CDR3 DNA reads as TGTGCCAGCAGCCAAGATCCTTACACCCCGAATTCACCCCTCCACTTT. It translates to CASSQDPYTPNSPLHF.